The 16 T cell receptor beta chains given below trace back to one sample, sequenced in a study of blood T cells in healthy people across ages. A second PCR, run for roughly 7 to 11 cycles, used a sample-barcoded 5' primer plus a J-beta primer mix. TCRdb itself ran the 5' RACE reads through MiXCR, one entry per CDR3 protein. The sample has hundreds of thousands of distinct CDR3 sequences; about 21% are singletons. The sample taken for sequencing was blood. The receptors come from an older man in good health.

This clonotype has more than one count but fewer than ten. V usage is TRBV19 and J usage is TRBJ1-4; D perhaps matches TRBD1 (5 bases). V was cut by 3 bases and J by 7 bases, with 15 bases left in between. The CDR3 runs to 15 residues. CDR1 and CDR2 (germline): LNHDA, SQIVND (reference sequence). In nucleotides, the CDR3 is TGTGCCAGTAGTATGTGGGGACGGAATGTTGAAAAACTGTTTTTT. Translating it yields CASSMWGRNVEKLFF.

DNA for the CDR3: TGCAGCGTACGACTAGCGGGGGTTTCCTACGAGCAGTACTTC. This gives the protein CSVRLAGVSYEQYF. The chain is built from TRBV29-1 and TRBJ2-7; 12 bases are a match to TRBD2. Germline trimming cut 6 bases from V and 1 base from J; bases unmatched to any gene: 4. Germline values: CDR1 SQVTM, CDR2 ANQGSEA. The CDR3 consists of 14 residues.

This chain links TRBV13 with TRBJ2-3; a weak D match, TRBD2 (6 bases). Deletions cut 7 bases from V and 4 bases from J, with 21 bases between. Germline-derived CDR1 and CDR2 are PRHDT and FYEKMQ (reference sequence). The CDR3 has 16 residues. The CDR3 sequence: CASNRGGGELADTQYF. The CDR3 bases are TGTGCCAGCAATCGAGGCGGAGGGGAATTGGCAGATACGCAGTATTTT.

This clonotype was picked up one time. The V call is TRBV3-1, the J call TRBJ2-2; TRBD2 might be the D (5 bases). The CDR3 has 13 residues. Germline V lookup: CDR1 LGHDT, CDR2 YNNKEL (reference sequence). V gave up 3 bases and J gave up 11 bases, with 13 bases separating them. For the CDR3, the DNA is TGTGCCAGCAGCCATTTCGGGATGGGAGAGCTGTTTTTT. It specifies CASSHFGMGELFF. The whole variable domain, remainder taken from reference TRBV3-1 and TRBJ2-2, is DTAVSQTPKYLVTQMGNDKSIKCEQNLGHDTMYWYKQDSKKFLKIMFSYNNKELIINETVPNRFSPKSPDKAHLNLHINSLELGDSAVYFCASSHFGMGELFFGEGSRLTVL.

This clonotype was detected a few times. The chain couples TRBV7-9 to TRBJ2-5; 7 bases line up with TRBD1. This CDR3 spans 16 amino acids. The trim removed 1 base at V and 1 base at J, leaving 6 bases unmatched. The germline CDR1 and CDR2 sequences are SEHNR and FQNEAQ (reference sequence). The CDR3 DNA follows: TGTGCCAGCAGCTTAGAGGGGGCGCCGGGCCAAGAGACCCAGTACTTC. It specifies CASSLEGAPGQETQYF.

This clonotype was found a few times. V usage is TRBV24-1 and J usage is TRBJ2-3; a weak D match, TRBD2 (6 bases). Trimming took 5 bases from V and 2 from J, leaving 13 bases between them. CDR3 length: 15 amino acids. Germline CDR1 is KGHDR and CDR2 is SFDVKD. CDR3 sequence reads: CATSGTGGDTDTQYF. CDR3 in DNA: TGTGCCACCAGTGGCACAGGAGGGGACACAGATACGCAGTATTTT.

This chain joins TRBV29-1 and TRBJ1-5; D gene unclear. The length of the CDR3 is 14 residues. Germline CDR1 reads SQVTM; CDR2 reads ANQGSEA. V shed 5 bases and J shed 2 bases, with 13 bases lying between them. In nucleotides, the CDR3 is TGCAGCGTTAGTCCCCAAGGTGGCAATCAGCCCCAGCATTTT. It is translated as CSVSPQGGNQPQHF.

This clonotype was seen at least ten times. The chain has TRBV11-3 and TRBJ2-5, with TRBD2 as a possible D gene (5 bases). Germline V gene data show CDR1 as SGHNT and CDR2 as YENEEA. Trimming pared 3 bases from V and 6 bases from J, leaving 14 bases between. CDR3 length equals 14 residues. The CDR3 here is CASSLTTSTKTQYF. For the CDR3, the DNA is TGTGCCAGCAGCTTGACTACTAGTACGAAGACCCAGTACTTC. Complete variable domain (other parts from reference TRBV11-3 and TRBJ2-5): EAGVVQSPRYKIIEKKQPVAFWCNPISGHNTLYWYLQNLGQGPELLIRYENEEAVDDSQLPKDRFSAERLKGVDSTLKIQPAELGDSAVYLCASSLTTSTKTQYFGPGTRLLVL.

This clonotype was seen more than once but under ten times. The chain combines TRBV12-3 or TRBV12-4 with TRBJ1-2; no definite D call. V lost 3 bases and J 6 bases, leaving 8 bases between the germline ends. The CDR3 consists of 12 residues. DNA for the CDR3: TGTGCCAGCAGTTTGCAAGGGAATGGCTACACCTTC. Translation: CASSLQGNGYTF.

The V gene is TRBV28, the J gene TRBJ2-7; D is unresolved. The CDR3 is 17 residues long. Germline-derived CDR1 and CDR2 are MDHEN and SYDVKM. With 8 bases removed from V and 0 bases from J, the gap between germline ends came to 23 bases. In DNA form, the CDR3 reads TGTGCCAGCCCCCCCGCGCTTAGTGTGGGAAACTCCTACGAGCAGTACTTC. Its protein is CASPPALSVGNSYEQYF. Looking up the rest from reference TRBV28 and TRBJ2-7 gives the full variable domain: DVKVTQSSRYLVKRTGEKVFLECVQDMDHENMFWYRQDPGLGLRLIYFSYDVKMKEKGDIPEGYSVSREKKERFSLILESASTNQTSMYLCASPPALSVGNSYEQYFGPGTRLTVT.

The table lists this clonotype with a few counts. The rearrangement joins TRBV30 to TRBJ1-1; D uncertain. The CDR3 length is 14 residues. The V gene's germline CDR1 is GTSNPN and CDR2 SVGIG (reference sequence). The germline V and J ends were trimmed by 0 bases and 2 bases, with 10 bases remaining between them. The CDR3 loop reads CAWSVGSTNTEAFF. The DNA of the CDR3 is TGTGCCTGGAGTGTCGGCAGTACTAACACTGAAGCTTTCTTT.

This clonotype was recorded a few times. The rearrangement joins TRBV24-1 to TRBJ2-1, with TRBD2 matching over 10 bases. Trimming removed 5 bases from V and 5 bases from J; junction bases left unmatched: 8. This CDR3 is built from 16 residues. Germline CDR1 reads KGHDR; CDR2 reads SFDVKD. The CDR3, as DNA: TGTGCCACCAGTGGTTCCACTAGCGGGGCTAACAATGAGCAGTTCTTC. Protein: CATSGSTSGANNEQFF.

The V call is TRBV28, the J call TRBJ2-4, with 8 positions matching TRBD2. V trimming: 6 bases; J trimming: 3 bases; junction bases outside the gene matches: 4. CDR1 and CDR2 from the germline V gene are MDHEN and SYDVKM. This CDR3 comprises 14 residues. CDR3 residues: CASRLRGGKNIQYF. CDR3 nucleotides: TGTGCCAGCAGGTTACGGGGGGGCAAAAACATTCAGTACTTC.

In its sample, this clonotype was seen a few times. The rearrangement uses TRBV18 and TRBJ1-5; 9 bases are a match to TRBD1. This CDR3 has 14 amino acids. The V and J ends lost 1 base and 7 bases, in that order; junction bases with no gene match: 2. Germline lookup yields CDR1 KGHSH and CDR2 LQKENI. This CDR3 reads CASSPRDREQPQHF. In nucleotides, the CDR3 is TGTGCCAGCTCACCACGGGACAGGGAACAGCCCCAGCATTTT.

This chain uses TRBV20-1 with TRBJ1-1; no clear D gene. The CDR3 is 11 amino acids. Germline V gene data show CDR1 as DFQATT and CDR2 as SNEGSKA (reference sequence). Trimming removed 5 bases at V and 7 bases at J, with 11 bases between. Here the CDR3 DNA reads TGCAGTGCTCCCCTTGGATTTGAAGCTTTCTTT. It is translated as CSAPLGFEAFF.

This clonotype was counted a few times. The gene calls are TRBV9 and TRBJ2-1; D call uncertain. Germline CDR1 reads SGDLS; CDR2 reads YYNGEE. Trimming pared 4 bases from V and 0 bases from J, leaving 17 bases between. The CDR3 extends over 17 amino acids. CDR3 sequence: CASSSQTAASSYNEQFF. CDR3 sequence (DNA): TGTGCCAGCAGCTCCCAGACGGCGGCGAGCTCCTACAATGAGCAGTTCTTC.